These T cell receptor beta chains were read from a single sample in a study of shared clonotypes between healthy human individuals. Data came from immunoSEQ multiplex PCR; TCRdb stores just in-frame clones and leaves some out. The sample lists 1,400,000 or so clones, around 98.5% occurring once. Sequences were obtained from naive CD4+ T cells sorted from blood. Every receptor here comes from a man aged 25-45 years in good health. Each CDR3 is given with its conserved first and last residue. D genes are given only for firm matches. Clone size is given for some rows only: seen once, a few or many times, or a class if the clone is expanded.

D gene,J gene,V gene,clone size,CDR3 DNA,CDR3 protein
TRBD2,TRBJ2-1,TRBV5-1,NA,TGCGCCAGCAGCCTCCGGAGCGGGAACAATGAGCAGTTCTTC,CASSLRSGNNEQFF
NA,TRBJ2-1,TRBV19,NA,TGTGCCAGTAGTGGGCTTTACAATGAGCAGTTCTTC,CASSGLYNEQFF
NA,TRBJ2-3,TRBV5-1,NA,TGCGCCAGCAGCAAGGGACTTAGCACAGATACGCAGTATTTT,CASSKGLSTDTQYF
TRBD1,TRBJ2-1,TRBV2,NA,TGTGCCAGCAGTGAAGCGGCCGGACAGGGTGGTGAGCAGTTCTTC,CASSEAAGQGGEQFF
NA,TRBJ2-1,TRBV10-3,NA,TGTGCCATCAGTGACTCAAAGAATGAGCAGTTCTTC,CAISDSKNEQFF
TRBD2,TRBJ2-1,TRBV5-1,NA,TGCGCCAGCAGCTTGGTTCGCGGGGGAGCTTACAATGAGCAGTTCTTC,CASSLVRGGAYNEQFF
NA,TRBJ2-1,TRBV29-1,once,TGCAGCGTTGGAGACGACTCCTACAATGAGCAGTTCTTC,CSVGDDSYNEQFF
TRBD1,TRBJ1-2,TRBV18,NA,TGTGCCAGCTCACAACTGATGGGACAGGGGGAAAATGGCTACACCTTC,CASSQLMGQGENGYTF
NA,TRBJ2-7,TRBV18,NA,TGTGCCAGCTCACCTCTCCACAGGGTCCGGGACTACGAGCAGTACTTC,CASSPLHRVRDYEQYF
NA,TRBJ2-7,TRBV25-1,NA,TGTGCCAGCAGTGAATACACGGGGGTGGGCAGCCACGAGCAGTACTTC,CASSEYTGVGSHEQYF
NA,TRBJ1-2,TRBV18,NA,TGTGCCAGCTCACCAGTTCTGGGCAGTCCTAACTATGGCTACACCTTC,CASSPVLGSPNYGYTF
NA,TRBJ1-2,TRBV27,NA,TGTGCCAGCAGTTTTCGAGGGGGACACGGCTACACCTTC,CASSFRGGHGYTF
NA,TRBJ2-7,TRBV21-1,NA,TGTGCCAGCAGCCTGACGGGACAGGGCTCCTACGAGCAGTACTTC,CASSLTGQGSYEQYF
NA,TRBJ2-1,TRBV28,NA,TGTGCCAGCAGTTTACTGGGACAACTCAATGAGCAGTTCTTC,CASSLLGQLNEQFF
TRBD1,TRBJ1-4,TRBV5-1,NA,TGCGCCACTAAGCCGGGACAGGGGAATGAAAAACTGTTTTTT,CATKPGQGNEKLFF
TRBD1,TRBJ2-7,TRBV2,NA,TGTGCCAGAGGAACAGGGGGCCCCCCTCGGAACGAGCAGTACTTC,CARGTGGPPRNEQYF
NA,TRBJ1-1,TRBV9,NA,TGTGCCAGCAGCGTAACCTTGGACACTGAAGCTTTCTTT,CASSVTLDTEAFF
TRBD1,TRBJ1-2,TRBV6-1,once,TGTGCCAGCAGTGCGACAGGGGCCCGGGGCTACACCTTC,CASSATGARGYTF
TRBD2,TRBJ2-3,TRBV5-1,NA,TGCGCCAGCAGAATCAGCGGGAGAAAGGCAACAGATACGCAGTATTTT,CASRISGRKATDTQYF
NA,TRBJ1-5,TRBV4-3,NA,TGCGCCATCTCACAAGGGTTGGGGAATCAGCCCCAGCATTTT,CAISQGLGNQPQHF
NA,TRBJ2-7,TRBV6-6,NA,TGTGCCAGCAGTCGTCCCGGCGGGGCCTACGAGCAGTACTTC,CASSRPGGAYEQYF
NA,TRBJ2-7,TRBV19,once,TGTGCCAGTAGTATAGATCCAGACTCCTACGAGCAGTACTTC,CASSIDPDSYEQYF
TRBD2,TRBJ2-3,TRBV18,NA,TGTGCCAGCTCACCAAGCCTAGCGGGAGGAACAGATACGCAGTATTTT,CASSPSLAGGTDTQYF
NA,TRBJ2-1,TRBV29-1,once,TGCAGCGTTGTATCAGGGATGGGTGAGCAGTTCTTC,CSVVSGMGEQFF